A selection of T cell receptor beta chains follows, all from one sample in a study of T cells in tuberculosis. Produced via immunoSEQ multiplex PCR; TCRdb's table is partial and in-frame only. The sample lists some 34,000 clones, about 85% occurring once. Material: PBMCs, obtained at tuberculosis diagnosis. Receptors were obtained from an adult with tuberculosis. The CDR3 runs from the conserved cysteine through the conserved F or W. D genes are given only for firm matches. Where a row states a size, it is once, few, many or the class of an expanded clone; other rows omit it.

>NA|TRBV6-1|NA|TRBJ1-1
CASSRTSMNTEAFF
TGTGCCAGCAGCCGGACATCGATGAACACTGAAGCTTTCTTT
>TRBD1|TRBV7-2|NA|TRBJ2-2
CASSRDRVGAGELFF
TGTGCCAGCAGCCGAGACAGGGTAGGCGCCGGGGAGCTGTTTTTT
>NA|TRBV7-6|NA|TRBJ2-7
CASSLGGGISYEQYF
TGTGCCAGCAGCTTGGGAGGGGGAATCTCCTACGAGCAGTACTTC
>NA|TRBV19|NA|TRBJ2-2
CASSLTGGANTGELFF
TGTGCCAGTAGCCTGACGGGCGGGGCGAACACCGGGGAGCTGTTTTTT
>NA|TRBV4-1|NA|TRBJ1-4
CASSQQRASQGSDKLFF
TGCGCCAGCAGCCAACAACGGGCGTCGCAGGGTTCTGACAAACTGTTTTTT
>TRBD1|TRBV25-1|NA|TRBJ2-3
CASSEYRQGEDTQYF
TGTGCCAGCAGTGAATATAGGCAGGGGGAAGATACGCAGTATTTT
>TRBD2|TRBV4-1|NA|TRBJ2-3
CASSQERLAAFKTDTQYF
TGCGCCAGCAGCCAAGAACGACTAGCCGCCTTTAAGACAGATACGCAGTATTTT
>NA|TRBV7-8|NA|TRBJ1-2
CASSLGTSYGYTF
TGTGCCAGCAGCCTCGGGACATCATATGGCTACACCTTC
>NA|TRBV11-2|NA|TRBJ2-2
CASSANRVRSGVGGELFF
TGTGCCAGCAGCGCAAACCGGGTGAGGTCCGGGGTCGGCGGGGAGCTGTTTTTT
>NA|TRBV27|NA|TRBJ1-2
CASSLSRPEYNYGYTF
TGTGCCAGCAGTTTATCGAGGCCAGAATATAACTATGGCTACACCTTC
>NA|TRBV19|once|TRBJ1-5
CASSPVRVLSNQPQHF
TGTGCCAGTAGTCCAGTCCGTGTCTTAAGCAATCAGCCCCAGCATTTT